Listed below are T cell receptor beta chains from one sample, sequenced in a study of Graves' ophthalmopathy and Graves' hyperthyroidism. Each CDR3 protein is one row after TCRdb ran MiXCR on the multiplex PCR reads. Here the sample spans about 210,000 distinct CDR3 sequences, just under 30% being singletons. Sample: peripheral blood. Receptors were obtained from a man in his fifties or sixties with Graves' ophthalmopathy. Each CDR3 is given with its conserved first and last residue. A D gene is named only where the DNA matches it firmly. Size is stated for part of the rows, as once, few or many counts, or as a class when the clone is expanded.

>TRBD2|TRBV7-2|TRBJ2-5|many
CASSLITPSGPTRETQYF
TGTGCCAGCAGCTTAATTACCCCTAGCGGCCCAACACGGGAGACCCAGTACTTC
>TRBD1|TRBV12-3/TRBV12-4|TRBJ2-7|many
CASSITGTGSYEQYF
TGTGCCAGCAGCATAACCGGGACAGGGAGTTACGAGCAGTACTTC
>TRBD2|TRBV29-1|TRBJ2-7|many
CSVLTSGKRKDYEQYF
TGCAGCGTCCTGACTAGCGGGAAAAGAAAGGACTACGAGCAGTACTTC
>NA|TRBV29-1|TRBJ2-7|many
CSVGLRGLGGEQYF
TGCAGCGTTGGATTAAGAGGGCTGGGCGGCGAGCAGTACTTC
>TRBD1|TRBV27|TRBJ1-5|many
CASSPTGVNQPQHF
TGTGCCAGCAGTCCAACAGGGGTCAATCAGCCCCAGCATTTT
>TRBD2|TRBV28|TRBJ2-7|NA
CASSSPGLAGDEQYF
TGTGCCAGCAGTTCCCCGGGACTAGCGGGAGACGAGCAGTACTTC
>NA|TRBV12-3/TRBV12-4|TRBJ2-7|many
CASSPPNEDEQYF
TGTGCCAGCAGTCCCCCAAACGAAGACGAGCAGTACTTC
>NA|TRBV6-2/TRBV6-3|TRBJ2-5|NA
CASSFPPDTSQETQYF
TGTGCCAGCAGTTTCCCGCCGGACACAAGCCAAGAGACCCAGTACTTC
>NA|TRBV10-1|TRBJ2-5|many
CASSESYQETQYF
TGCGCCAGCAGTGAGAGCTACCAAGAGACCCAGTACTTC
>NA|TRBV12-3/TRBV12-4|TRBJ1-1|NA
CAGRVREGKNTEAFF
TGTGCCGGCAGAGTTCGGGAGGGTAAGAACACTGAAGCTTTCTTT
>NA|TRBV6-2/TRBV6-3|TRBJ2-7|few
CATGSSFGEQYF
TGTGCCACCGGATCCAGCTTTGGCGAGCAGTACTTC
>TRBD2|TRBV6-2/TRBV6-3|TRBJ2-5|many
CASSPGLAATRETQYF
TGTGCCAGCAGTCCGGGACTAGCGGCCACCAGAGAGACCCAGTACTTC
>NA|TRBV5-1|TRBJ1-2|NA
CASSSDNGLYGYTF
TGCGCCAGCAGCTCGGACAACGGCCTCTATGGCTACACCTTC
>TRBD1|TRBV6-1|TRBJ1-2|NA
CASSEEGAPPFYGYTF
TGTGCCAGCAGTGAGGAGGGGGCGCCGCCCTTTTATGGCTACACCTTC
>NA|TRBV6-5|TRBJ1-5|NA
CASSYGTSNNQPQHF
TGTGCCAGCAGTTACGGGACATCTAACAATCAGCCCCAGCATTTT
>NA|TRBV6-2/TRBV6-3|TRBJ1-5|NA
CASSYSNFFGNQPQHF
TGTGCCAGCAGTTACTCGAACTTTTTCGGCAATCAGCCCCAGCATTTT
>NA|TRBV7-9|TRBJ2-2|many
CASSFPAKLNTGELFF
TGTGCCAGCAGCTTCCCTGCCAAACTAAACACCGGGGAGCTGTTTTTT